The rows below give T cell receptor beta chains drawn from one sample of a study of blood T cells in healthy people across ages. TCRdb recomputed calls from the 5' RACE reads with MiXCR, one row per CDR3 protein. The sample consists of 380,000 or so distinct CDR3 sequences, approximately 51% of them appearing once. The sample comprised blood. Receptors originate from a man aged 55-75 years in good health. The CDR3 runs from the conserved cysteine through the conserved F or W. The D gene is left open where the match is weak. Size tells how often a clone was seen (once, few, many) or the class of an expanded clone, and some rows leave it out.

few,TRBJ2-1,TRBV20-1,TRBD2,CSARPSGASSYNEQFF,TGCAGTGCTAGGCCTAGCGGGGCTAGCTCCTACAATGAGCAGTTCTTC
many,TRBJ2-5,TRBV7-6,.,CASSPFGGLGETQYF,TGTGCCAGCAGCCCATTCGGGGGTTTGGGAGAGACCCAGTACTTC
once,TRBJ2-3,TRBV28,.,CANSLGSNHYTDTQYF,TGTGCCAACAGTTTAGGTAGCAATCACTACACAGATACGCAGTATTTT
.,TRBJ1-2,TRBV10-2,.,CASSAGEEGYTF,TGCGCCAGCAGCGCAGGGGAAGAAGGCTACACCTTC
.,TRBJ2-1,TRBV29-1,.,CSGTYNNEQFF,TGCAGCGGGACGTATAACAATGAGCAGTTCTTC
.,TRBJ2-3,TRBV20-1,.,CSARPDTSTDTQYF,TGCAGTGCTAGACCGGACACGAGCACAGATACGCAGTATTTT
many,TRBJ2-1,TRBV15,.,CAFSGDNEQFF,TGTGCCTTCTCTGGGGACAATGAGCAGTTCTTC
few,TRBJ2-1,TRBV5-1,TRBD1,CASGNRGVPFF,TGCGCCAGCGGCAACAGGGGGGTTCCGTTCTTC
.,TRBJ1-1,TRBV7-2,TRBD1,CASSPRPRGQAEAFF,TGTGCCAGCAGCCCAAGGCCCAGGGGGCAGGCTGAAGCTTTCTTT
.,TRBJ2-1,TRBV6-2/TRBV6-3,TRBD2,CASRPTGGPQFF,TGTGCCAGCCGTCCCACGGGGGGGCCTCAGTTCTTC
.,TRBJ2-5,TRBV12-3/TRBV12-4,.,CASSVPHPGETQYF,TGTGCCAGCAGTGTCCCACACCCTGGGGAGACCCAGTACTTC
once,TRBJ2-5,TRBV6-2/TRBV6-3,.,CASSYLDRFGNEQYF,TGTGCCAGCAGTTACTTGGATCGGTTCGGGAATGAGCAGTACTTC
.,TRBJ2-7,TRBV6-6,TRBD1,CASSRSGGINDEQYF,TGTGCCAGCAGTCGATCAGGGGGCATCAACGACGAGCAGTACTTC
.,TRBJ2-4,TRBV6-2/TRBV6-3,TRBD1,CASRRQGAKNIQYF,TGTGCCAGCAGACGACAGGGGGCCAAAAACATTCAGTACTTC
.,TRBJ2-7,TRBV29-1,.,CSVKRGPYEQYF,TGCAGCGTCAAAAGGGGACCCTACGAGCAGTACTTC
.,TRBJ2-7,TRBV6-2/TRBV6-3,TRBD1,CASSRDRGWEQYF,TGTGCCAGCAGCCGGGACAGGGGTTGGGAGCAGTACTTC
.,TRBJ2-1,TRBV12-5,TRBD1,CASGRQGGKVVEQFF,TGTGCTAGTGGCCGACAGGGGGGGAAAGTCGTGGAGCAGTTCTTC
.,TRBJ2-4,TRBV6-2/TRBV6-3,.,CASTLDYLVNEQYF,TGTGCCAGCACCCTGGACTACCTAGTGAATGAGCAGTACTTC
few,TRBJ2-1,TRBV7-8,.,CASRGRYNEQFF,TGTGCCAGCAGGGGACGGTACAATGAGCAGTTCTTC
.,TRBJ2-3,TRBV27,.,CASSPTNGDTQYF,TGTGCCAGCAGTCCGACAAACGGAGATACGCAGTATTTT
.,TRBJ1-2,TRBV28,.,CASRPPTLGYTF,TGTGCCAGCAGGCCGCCAACGTTGGGCTACACCTTC
.,TRBJ2-1,TRBV20-1,.,CSARDTRPGRERFF,TGCAGTGCTAGAGACACTAGACCGGGACGAGAGCGGTTCTTC
few,TRBJ2-7,TRBV10-3,.,CAISEREAAEQYF,TGTGCCATCAGTGAGCGGGAAGCGGCCGAGCAGTACTTC
.,TRBJ2-3,TRBV20-1,TRBD2,CSARATQGGGSSDTQYF,TGCAGTGCTAGGGCCACCCAGGGTGGCGGGAGTTCGGATACGCAGTATTTT
once,TRBJ2-4,TRBV3-1,.,CASSQDRRQGNIQYF,TGTGCCAGCAGCCAAGATAGGCGCCAGGGAAACATTCAGTACTTC
few,TRBJ2-7,TRBV6-5,TRBD2,CASSYGERDYEQYF,TGTGCCAGCAGTTACGGGGAGCGGGATTACGAGCAGTACTTC
few,TRBJ2-5,TRBV12-5,TRBD2,CASGLGLAGGQETQYF,TGTGCTAGTGGTTTGGGACTAGCGGGAGGGCAAGAGACCCAGTACTTC
few,TRBJ2-6,TRBV3-1,.,CASSLFLRSGANVLTF,TGTGCCAGCAGCCTGTTCCTACGCTCTGGGGCCAACGTCCTGACTTTC
.,TRBJ2-7,TRBV6-5,TRBD2,CASSYALAGGLHEQYF,TGTGCCAGCAGTTACGCACTAGCGGGAGGCCTACACGAGCAGTACTTC
few,TRBJ2-4,TRBV28,TRBD2,CASWGWLSGGNIQYF,TGTGCCAGCTGGGGCTGGCTGTCGGGGGGAAACATTCAGTACTTC
many,TRBJ2-3,TRBV7-2,.,CASSFGRGGTDTQYF,TGTGCCAGCAGCTTCGGCAGGGGGGGCACAGATACGCAGTATTTT
.,TRBJ2-7,TRBV7-2,.,CASRRTGCEQYF,TGTGCCAGCAGGCGCACAGGGTGCGAGCAGTACTTC
many,TRBJ2-7,TRBV15,.,CATSREGGSYEQYF,TGTGCCACCAGCAGGGAGGGTGGGTCCTACGAGCAGTACTTC
.,TRBJ2-1,TRBV29-1,.,CSIAGQLYNEQFF,TGCAGCATTGCGGGACAGCTCTACAATGAGCAGTTCTTC